One sample yielded the 10 T cell receptor beta chains listed below, sequenced in a study of blood T cells in healthy people across ages. Combining a sample-barcoded 5' primer with a J-beta primer mix, a second PCR ran for 7 to 11 cycles. One entry per CDR3 protein results from TCRdb running MiXCR on the 5' RACE reads. The sample carries roughly 1.5 million distinct CDR3 sequences, approximately 43% recorded once. Sequenced input: blood. Source of these receptors: a woman younger than 35 in good health.

The V gene is TRBV20-1, the J gene TRBJ1-2; TRBD1 agrees at 7 bases. Germline trimming cut 6 bases from V and 7 bases from J; bases unmatched to any gene: 17. Germline V gives CDR1 DFQATT, CDR2 SNEGSKA (reference sequence). The CDR3 is 15 residues long. CDR3 DNA: TGCAGTGCCCAGGACTACGCCAGGGGGTCTGCTGGCTACACCTTC. It is translated as CSAQDYARGSAGYTF.

In this sample, this clonotype turned up a few times. This chain joins TRBV7-2 and TRBJ2-1, with D possibly matching TRBD2 (6 bases). The V gene lost 1 base and the J gene lost 8 bases, with 12 bases spanning the gap. This CDR3 has 14 residues. Looked up from germline, CDR1 is SGHTA and CDR2 is FQGNSA. The CDR3 DNA is TGTGCCAGCAGCTTAGTCTCGGGAGCCCATGAGCAGTTCTTC. This translates into CASSLVSGAHEQFF.

The chain is built from TRBV28 and TRBJ1-4, with D unclear. CDR1 MDHEN and CDR2 SYDVKM come from the germline V gene. The V end was cut by 7 bases, the J end by 8 bases, with 11 bases between. The CDR3 is 12 amino acids. The CDR3 coding sequence is TGTGCCAGCAAAGGGTCAGCAGAAAAACTGTTTTTT. It encodes CASKGSAEKLFF.

In its sample, this clonotype was seen many times. The chain uses TRBV7-2 and TRBJ2-3, with TRBD1 identical over 9 bases. Losses at the gene ends were 4 bases for V and 4 bases for J; bases not matched to a gene: 3. Germline lookup yields CDR1 SGHTA and CDR2 FQGNSA. This CDR3 spans 14 amino acids. The CDR3 DNA sequence: TGTGCCAGCAGCTCCCGACAGGGGGCAGATACGCAGTATTTT. It translates to CASSSRQGADTQYF.

The chain carries TRBV28 and TRBJ2-7; 13 nucleotides line up with TRBD2. Germline lookup yields CDR1 MDHEN and CDR2 SYDVKM. The length of the CDR3 is 14 residues. J lost 7 bases, V lost 11 bases, and 11 bases had no gene match. In DNA, the CDR3 is TGTGCCGCTGACCCCGGGACTAGCGGGAATGAGCAGTACTTC. This gives the protein CAADPGTSGNEQYF.

This rearrangement joins TRBV6-5 to TRBJ2-2; D perhaps matches TRBD2 (5 bases). Trimming took off 6 bases at V and 5 bases at J, with 13 bases between the two ends. Germline V gives CDR1 MNHEY, CDR2 SVGAGI. The CDR3 is 14 amino acids. The CDR3 nucleotides are TGTGCCAGCAGGAAGCGTCGGGATACCGGGGAGCTGTTTTTT. It is translated as CASRKRRDTGELFF.

The chain joins TRBV5-1 to TRBJ2-1, with a weak D call TRBD2 (5 bases). With the DNA end fitting TRBJ2-7 better, the J assignment may be wrong. CDR3 length: 15 amino acids. From germline, CDR1 is SGHRS and CDR2 YFSETQ. The chain's CDR3 is CASRRAASSYNEQYF. In nucleotides, the CDR3 is TGCGCCAGCCGGAGAGCGGCGAGCTCCTACAATGAGCAGTACTTC.

This clonotype occurred a few times. V and J are TRBV20-1 and TRBJ2-5; TRBD2 is a possible D gene (5 bases). The CDR3 has 13 residues. Per germline, CDR1 DFQATT and CDR2 SNEGSKA (reference sequence). V lost 3 bases and J lost 0, with 8 bases in between. CDR3 protein: CSARTIYQETQYF. The CDR3 nucleotides read TGCAGTGCTAGGACTATCTACCAAGAGACCCAGTACTTC.

This chain links TRBV29-1 with TRBJ2-3; D call uncertain. Looked up from germline, CDR1 is SQVTM and CDR2 is ANQGSEA. This CDR3 has 14 amino acids. The germline V and J ends were trimmed by 2 bases and 2 bases, with 11 bases remaining between them. In DNA form, the CDR3 reads TGCAGCGTTGAAAAGTTGCTATCCACAGATACGCAGTATTTT. Translating it yields CSVEKLLSTDTQYF.

The chain joins TRBV6-5 to TRBJ2-6; D may be TRBD1 or TRBD2 (5 bases each). CDR3 size: 16 residues. In germline, CDR1 is MNHEY, CDR2 SVGAGI. Trimming cost V 4 bases and J 0 bases, with 10 bases left between them. The CDR3 nucleotides are TGTGCCAGCAGTTGGGGACGGTACTCTGGGGCCAACGTCCTGACTTTC. As protein: CASSWGRYSGANVLTF.